This T cell receptor (beta chain) was sequenced in a study of blood T cell repertoires in COVID-19. This CDR3 has 13 amino acids. Between the trimmed V and J ends, which lost 8 bases and 9 bases, there was a span of 19 bases. Germline values: CDR1 SGHVS, CDR2 FNYEAQ. Cohorts were based on clinical histories the participants reported. Participants classified as exposed had met a COVID-19 case within 2 weeks before study entry. In the authors' methods: Amplification with reference gene primers provided the estimates of nucleated cell counts. This table comes from immunoSEQ multiplex PCR, and its TCRdb copy is limited to in-frame clones, with some not included. The V and J calls and clone size come from that table; D and trimming were worked out from the DNA. The data contain 250,000 or so clones, 75% to 95% of them singletons.

Sequenced: PBMCs or T cells enriched from blood (not recorded which). This clonotype was sampled from a man aged 40-49 years who had been exposed to COVID-19. The chain uses TRBV7-6 and TRBJ2-5; a weak D match, TRBD2 (7 bases). The CDR3 nucleotides are TGTGCCAGCGCCCGGGGGGCCCAGCCGCCCCAGTACTTC. Its protein is CASARGAQPPQYF.